The 12 T cell receptor beta chains given below trace back to one sample, sequenced in a study of post-analysis software for immune sequencing data. Overall study results and limits: Five or six TRBV segments, TRBV5-6, TRBV5-1 and TRBV20-1 among them, were found more frequent in patients than controls.

These TCRs' antigens remain unknown. Unique molecular identifiers were carried by the TCR beta cDNA libraries. Via MiXCR, TCRdb re-called the PCR reads, giving one row per CDR3 protein. The table has approximately 730,000 distinct CDR3 sequences, about 45% seen once. The sample taken for sequencing was blood. The receptors were sampled from a girl aged 10 to 17 with multiple sclerosis.

This clonotype was recorded a few times. This chain joins TRBV12-3 or TRBV12-4 and TRBJ2-7; 11 positions match TRBD2. The length of the CDR3 is 20 residues. Trimming removed 3 bases from V and 4 bases from J; junction bases left unmatched: 20. The CDR3 sequence is CASSFAPILSGRAGYYEQYF. Here the CDR3 DNA reads TGTGCCAGCAGTTTCGCCCCCATACTTAGCGGGAGGGCCGGTTATTACGAGCAGTACTTC.

J is TRBJ2-4 and V is TRBV9; tentative D call: TRBD2 (5 bases). V lost 3 bases to trimming and J lost 13 bases, with 17 bases between them. Germline V lookup: CDR1 SGDLS, CDR2 YYNGEE. The CDR3 spans 13 residues. The DNA of the CDR3 is TGTGCCAGCAGCGCCTCTCCTTCCTGGGAGCAGTACTTC. Translation gives CASSASPSWEQYF.

This clonotype was picked up a small number of times. The chain links TRBV12-5 to TRBJ2-3; D is unclear. The CDR3 totals 14 residues. Germline V gives CDR1 LGHNT, CDR2 FRNRAP. Trimming removed 5 bases at V and 6 bases at J, with 15 bases between. DNA of the CDR3: TGTGCTAGTGGTCCCCCCGGGCCCTTGGATACGCAGTATTTT. Translating gives CASGPPGPLDTQYF.

The chain joins TRBV12-3 or TRBV12-4 to TRBJ2-1; 10 nucleotides agree with TRBD2. The CDR3 loop spans 17 amino acids. The V and J ends lost 3 bases and 2 bases, in that order; junction bases with no gene match: 7. The CDR3 region is CASSFRTSGGTYNEQFF. The CDR3 DNA reads TGTGCCAGCAGTTTTAGGACTAGCGGAGGAACCTACAATGAGCAGTTCTTC.

V is TRBV19 and J is TRBJ2-1; 11 bases are shared with TRBD2. V dropped 8 bases and J dropped 4; count of bases not matched to a gene: 7. CDR1 LNHDA and CDR2 SQIVND come from the germline V gene (reference sequence). The CDR3 is 15 amino acids. The CDR3 protein is CASRTSGSTYNEQFF. CDR3 bases: TGTGCCAGTCGAACTAGCGGGAGTACATACAATGAGCAGTTCTTC.

J is TRBJ2-1 and V is TRBV20-1; 11 bases are shared with TRBD2. The CDR3 consists of 16 residues. With V trimmed by 6 bases and J by 5 bases, 12 bases remained unmatched. Germline lookup yields CDR1 DFQATT and CDR2 SNEGSKA (reference sequence). The chain's CDR3 is CSAMIIAGGVNNEQFF. CDR3 nucleotide sequence: TGCAGTGCCATGATAATAGCGGGAGGGGTGAACAATGAGCAGTTCTTC.

CDR3 loop: CATSREGLAEGDEQFF. The CDR3 bases are TGTGCCACCAGCAGAGAGGGCTTAGCAGAGGGAGATGAGCAGTTCTTC. The chain is built from TRBV15 and TRBJ2-1, with a weak D call TRBD2 (5 bases). V dropped 0 bases and J dropped 8 bases, with 17 bases sitting between them. This CDR3 spans 16 amino acids. Germline loops: CDR1 LNHNV, CDR2 YYDKDF (reference sequence).

In this sample, this clonotype turned up a few times. CDR3 DNA: TGTGCCATCAGTGAGTCTGGCGGGACCGAGCAGTACTTC. Translating it yields CAISESGGTEQYF. The V and J genes are TRBV10-3 and TRBJ2-7, with TRBD2 as a possible D gene (6 bases). The V end was cut by 0 bases, the J end by 6 bases, with 9 bases between. This CDR3 has 13 residues. Germline loops: CDR1 ENHRY, CDR2 SYGVKD.

The rearrangement uses TRBV6-5 and TRBJ1-1, with D tentatively TRBD1 (5 bases). V lost 6 bases and J 0 bases, leaving 8 bases between the germline ends. The CDR3 contains 13 residues. CDR1 and CDR2 (germline): MNHEY, SVGAGI. The CDR3 nucleotides are TGTGCCAGCAGAGGGACTATGAACACTGAAGCTTTCTTT. It specifies CASRGTMNTEAFF.

V is TRBV7-3 and J is TRBJ2-6; D might be TRBD1 or TRBD2, each matching 6 bases. V lost 6 bases, J lost 0 bases, and 15 bases lay in between. This CDR3 has 17 residues. CDR1 SGHTA and CDR2 FQGTGA come from the germline V gene. DNA for the CDR3: TGTGCCAGCAGTCAAGGGGGGCTTGTCTCTGGGGCCAACGTCCTGACTTTC. Residues: CASSQGGLVSGANVLTF.

Only a few counts were recorded for this clonotype. The genes are TRBV7-3 and TRBJ2-4, with 8 bases that match TRBD2. This CDR3 comprises 15 residues. Germline assignment: CDR1 SGHTA and CDR2 FQGTGA. The V and J ends lost 5 bases and 2 bases, in that order; junction bases with no gene match: 5. As DNA, the CDR3 is TGTGCCAGCAGCCCGCGGGGGGCACCCAAAAACATTCAGTACTTC. It codes for CASSPRGAPKNIQYF.

This clonotype was seen only a few times. This chain uses TRBV4-1 with TRBJ2-1; maybe TRBD2 (6 bases). CDR3 length equals 17 residues. The V and J ends lost 4 bases and 4 bases respectively, with 20 bases between them. Germline V gene sequence: CDR1 MGHRA, CDR2 YSYEKL. In DNA, the CDR3 is TGCGCCAGCAGCCTCGTCCACGGAGGGGCCCCTTACAATGAGCAGTTCTTC. It translates to CASSLVHGGAPYNEQFF.